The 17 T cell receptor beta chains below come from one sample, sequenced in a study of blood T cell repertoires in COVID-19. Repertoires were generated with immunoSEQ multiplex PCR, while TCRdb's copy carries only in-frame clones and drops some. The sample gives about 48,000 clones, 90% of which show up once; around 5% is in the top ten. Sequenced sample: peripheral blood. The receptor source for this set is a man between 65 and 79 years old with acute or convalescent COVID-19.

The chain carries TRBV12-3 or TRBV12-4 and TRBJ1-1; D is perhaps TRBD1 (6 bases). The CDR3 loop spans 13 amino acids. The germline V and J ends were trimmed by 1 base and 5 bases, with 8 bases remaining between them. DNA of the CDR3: TGTGCCAGCAGTTTAGTAGACAGGACTGAAGCTTTCTTT. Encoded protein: CASSLVDRTEAFF.

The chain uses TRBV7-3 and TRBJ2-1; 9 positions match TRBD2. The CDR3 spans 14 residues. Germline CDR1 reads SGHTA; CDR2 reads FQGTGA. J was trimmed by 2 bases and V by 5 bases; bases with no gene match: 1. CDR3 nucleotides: TGTGCCAGCAGCCTAGCGGGGCCCTACAATGAGCAGTTCTTC. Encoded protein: CASSLAGPYNEQFF.

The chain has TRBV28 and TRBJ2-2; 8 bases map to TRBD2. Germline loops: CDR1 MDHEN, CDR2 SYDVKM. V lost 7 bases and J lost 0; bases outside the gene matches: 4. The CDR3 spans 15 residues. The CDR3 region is CASMNGGANTGELFF. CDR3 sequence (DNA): TGTGCCAGCATGAACGGGGGGGCGAACACCGGGGAGCTGTTTTTT.

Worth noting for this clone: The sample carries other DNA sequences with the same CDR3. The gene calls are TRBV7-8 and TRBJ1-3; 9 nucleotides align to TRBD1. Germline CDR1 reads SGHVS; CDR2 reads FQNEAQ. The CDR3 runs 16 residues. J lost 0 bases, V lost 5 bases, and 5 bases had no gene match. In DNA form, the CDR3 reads TGTGCCAGCAGCCCGCGACAGGGGGGCTCTGGAAACACCATATATTTT. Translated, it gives CASSPRQGGSGNTIYF.

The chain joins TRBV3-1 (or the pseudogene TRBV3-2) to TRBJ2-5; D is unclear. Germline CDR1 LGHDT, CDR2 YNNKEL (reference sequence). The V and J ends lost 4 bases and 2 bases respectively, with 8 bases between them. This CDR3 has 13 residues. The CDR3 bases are TGTGCCAGCAGCCGGAGAAGTCAAGAGACCCAGTACTTC. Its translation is CASSRRSQETQYF.

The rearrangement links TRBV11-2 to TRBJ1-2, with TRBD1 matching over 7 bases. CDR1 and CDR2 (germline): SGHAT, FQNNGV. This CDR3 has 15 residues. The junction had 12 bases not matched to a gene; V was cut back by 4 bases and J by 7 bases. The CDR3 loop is CASSSLGTVKRGYTF. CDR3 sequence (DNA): TGTGCCAGCAGCTCCCTCGGGACAGTTAAGCGTGGCTACACCTTC.

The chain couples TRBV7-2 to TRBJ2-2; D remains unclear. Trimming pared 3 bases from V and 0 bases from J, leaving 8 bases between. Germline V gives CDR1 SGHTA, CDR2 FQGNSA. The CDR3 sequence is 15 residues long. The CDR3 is CASSFTTTNTGELFF. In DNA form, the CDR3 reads TGTGCCAGCAGCTTTACTACCACGAACACCGGGGAGCTGTTTTTT.

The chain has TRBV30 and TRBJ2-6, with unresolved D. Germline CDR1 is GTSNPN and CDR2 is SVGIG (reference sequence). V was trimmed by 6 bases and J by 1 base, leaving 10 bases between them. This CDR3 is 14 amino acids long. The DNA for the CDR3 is TGTGCCTGCCCCGTCGGGTCTGGGGCCAACGTCCTGACTTTC. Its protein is CACPVGSGANVLTF.

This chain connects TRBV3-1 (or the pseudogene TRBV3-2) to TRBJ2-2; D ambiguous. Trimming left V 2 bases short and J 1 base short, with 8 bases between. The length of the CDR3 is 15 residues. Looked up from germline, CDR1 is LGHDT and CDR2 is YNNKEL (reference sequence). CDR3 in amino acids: CASSQPLRNTGELFF. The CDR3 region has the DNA TGTGCCAGCAGCCAACCGCTCAGGAACACCGGGGAGCTGTTTTTT.

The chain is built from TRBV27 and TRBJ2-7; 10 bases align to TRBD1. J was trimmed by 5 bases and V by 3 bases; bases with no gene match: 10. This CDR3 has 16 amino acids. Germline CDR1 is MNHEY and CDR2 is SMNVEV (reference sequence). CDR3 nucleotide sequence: TGTGCCAGCAGTTTGGTCGGACAGGGGGTCGGCAACGAGCAGTACTTC. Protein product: CASSLVGQGVGNEQYF.

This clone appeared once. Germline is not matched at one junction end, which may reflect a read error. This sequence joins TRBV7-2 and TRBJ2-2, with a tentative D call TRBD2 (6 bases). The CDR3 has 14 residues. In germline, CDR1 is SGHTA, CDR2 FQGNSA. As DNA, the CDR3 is TGTGCCAGCAGCTTGGGACTGAACACCCGGGAGCTGTTTTTT. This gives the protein CASSLGLNTRELFF.

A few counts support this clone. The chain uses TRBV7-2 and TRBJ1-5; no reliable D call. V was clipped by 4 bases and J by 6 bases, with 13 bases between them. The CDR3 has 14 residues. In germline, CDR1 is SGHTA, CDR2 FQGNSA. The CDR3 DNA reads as TGTGCCAGCAGCTCTCGTATAGGAGGTCAGCCCCAGCATTTT. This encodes CASSSRIGGQPQHF.

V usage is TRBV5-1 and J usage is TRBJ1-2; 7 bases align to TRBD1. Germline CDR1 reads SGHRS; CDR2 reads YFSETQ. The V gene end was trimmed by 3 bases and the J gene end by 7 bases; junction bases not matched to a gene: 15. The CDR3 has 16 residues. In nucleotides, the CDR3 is TGCGCCAGCAGCTCTGGCCTAACAGGGGTCCGCTCTGGCTACACCTTC. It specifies CASSSGLTGVRSGYTF.

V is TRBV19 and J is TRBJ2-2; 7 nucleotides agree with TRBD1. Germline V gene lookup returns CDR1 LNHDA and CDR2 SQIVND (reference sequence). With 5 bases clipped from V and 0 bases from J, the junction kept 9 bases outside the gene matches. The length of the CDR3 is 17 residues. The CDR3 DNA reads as TGTGCCAGTAGTTCCTTGTTAGGGACAGCGAACACCGGGGAGCTGTTTTTT. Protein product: CASSSLLGTANTGELFF. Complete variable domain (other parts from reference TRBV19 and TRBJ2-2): DGGITQSPKYLFRKEGQNVTLSCEQNLNHDAMYWYRQDPGQGLRLIYYSQIVNDFQKGDIAEGYSVSREKKESFPLTVTSAQKNPTAFYLCASSSLLGTANTGELFFGEGSRLTVL.

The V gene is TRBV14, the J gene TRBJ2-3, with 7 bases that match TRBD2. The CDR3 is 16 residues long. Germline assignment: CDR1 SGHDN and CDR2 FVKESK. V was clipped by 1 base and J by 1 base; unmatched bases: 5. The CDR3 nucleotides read TGTGCCAGCAGCCAAGCTCTTCTAGCGGGCACAGATACGCAGTATTTT. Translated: CASSQALLAGTDTQYF.

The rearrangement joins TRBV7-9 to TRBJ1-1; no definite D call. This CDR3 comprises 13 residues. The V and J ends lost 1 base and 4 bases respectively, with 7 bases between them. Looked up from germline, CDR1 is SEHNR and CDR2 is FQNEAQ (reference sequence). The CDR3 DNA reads TGTGCCAGCAGCTTAGGGGCGCCCACTGAAGCTTTCTTT. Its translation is CASSLGAPTEAFF.

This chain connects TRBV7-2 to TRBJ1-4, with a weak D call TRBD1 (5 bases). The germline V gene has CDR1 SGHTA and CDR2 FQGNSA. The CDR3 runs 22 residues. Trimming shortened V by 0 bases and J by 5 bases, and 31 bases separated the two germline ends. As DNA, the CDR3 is TGTGCCAGCAGCTTAGCAAAAATGGGGCGGGGTCCCACCCTCAGACAGAATGAAAAACTGTTTTTT. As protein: CASSLAKMGRGPTLRQNEKLFF.